Listed here are 25 T cell receptor beta chains from one sample, sequenced in a study of blood T cells in healthy people across ages. For the second PCR, which ran for about 6 to 12 cycles, a sample-barcoded 5' primer and a J-beta primer mix were used. TCRdb passed the 5' RACE reads through MiXCR, listing each CDR3 protein once. This table has 550,000 to 600,000 distinct CDR3 sequences, 45% to 55% appearing once. What was sequenced was blood. The receptors come from an elderly man in good health.

The chain combines TRBV29-1 with TRBJ2-7; TRBD1 matches at 7 bases. With V trimmed by 8 bases and J by 2 bases, 12 bases remained unmatched. Germline lookup yields CDR1 SQVTM and CDR2 ANQGSEA. The CDR3 has 14 amino acids. The CDR3 loop is CSFHPGQRTYEQYF. The CDR3 DNA sequence: TGCAGCTTCCACCCGGGACAGAGGACCTACGAGCAGTACTTC.

This chain joins TRBV7-2 and TRBJ2-5; D possibly uses TRBD1 or TRBD2 (5 bases each). Germline V gives CDR1 SGHTA, CDR2 FQGNSA. Trimming took 5 bases from V and 5 from J, leaving 18 bases between them. The CDR3 consists of 15 residues. The CDR3 region has the DNA TGTGCCAGCAGCCGGACTGGGATTCCAGGGGAGACCCAGTACTTC. Its protein is CASSRTGIPGETQYF. The variable domain in full, completed from reference TRBV7-2 and TRBJ2-5, reads GAGVSQSPSNKVTEKGKDVELRCDPISGHTALYWYRQSLGQGLEFLIYFQGNSAPDKSGLPSDRFSAERTGGSVSTLTIQRTQQEDSAVYLCASSRTGIPGETQYFGPGTRLLVL.

The chain employs TRBV4-2 and TRBJ2-3, with D perhaps matching TRBD2 (5 bases). Germline V CDR1 and CDR2: LGHNA, YNFKEQ. Trimming left V 1 base short and J 2 bases short, with 10 bases between. CDR3 length: 15 residues. The CDR3 loop reads CASSQGASPTDTQYF. The CDR3 region has the DNA TGTGCCAGCAGCCAAGGTGCTAGCCCCACAGATACGCAGTATTTT.

The chain recombines TRBV4-1 with TRBJ2-3, with TRBD1 identical over 8 bases. Germline V gene sequence: CDR1 MGHRA, CDR2 YSYEKL. CDR3 length: 15 residues. The J segment lost 7 bases and the V segment lost 1 base, leaving 7 bases of the junction unmatched. CDR3 DNA sequence: TGCGCCAGCAGCCAAGTCGGGGCAGGGGGCAATACGCAGTATTTT. Its protein product is CASSQVGAGGNTQYF.

This clonotype was seen a few times. A much larger clone sits a single nucleotide away, making a read error possible. The V call is TRBV6-6, the J call TRBJ2-4; 11 positions agree with TRBD1. CDR3 length: 15 amino acids. After removal of 2 bases from V and 7 bases from J, the junction contained 4 bases not matched to a gene. Germline V gene lookup returns CDR1 MNHNY and CDR2 SVGAGI (reference sequence). The CDR3 here is CASSYAGQGGNIQYF. The CDR3 nucleotides are TGTGCCAGCAGTTACGCGGGACAGGGGGGCAACATTCAGTACTTC.

This clonotype occurred many times. The chain links TRBV7-2 to TRBJ2-1; 13 nucleotides agree with TRBD2. CDR1 is SGHTA, CDR2 FQGNSA, per germline. Trimming at V came to 6 bases and at J to 9 bases, leaving 11 bases not matched to a gene. The CDR3 spans 16 residues. The CDR3 DNA reads as TGTGCCAGCAGGCGTACACTAGCGGGAGGGCCTAGTGAGCAGTTCTTC. Its translation is CASRRTLAGGPSEQFF.

This clonotype has at least ten counts. The chain uses TRBV6-5 and TRBJ2-6, with D possibly called TRBD1 or TRBD2 (5 bases each). Per germline, CDR1 MNHEY and CDR2 SVGAGI. The CDR3 loop spans 16 amino acids. Trimming took off 4 bases at V and 0 bases at J, with 10 bases between the two ends. The CDR3 loop is CASSWGRYSGANVLTF. CDR3 coding DNA: TGTGCCAGCAGTTGGGGACGGTACTCTGGGGCCAACGTCCTGACTTTC.

The chain combines TRBV7-2 with TRBJ2-7; a possible D gene is TRBD2 (5 bases). The germline V gene encodes CDR1 SGHTA and CDR2 FQGNSA. V gave up 1 base and J gave up 2 bases, with 9 bases separating them. This CDR3 contains 14 residues. CDR3 DNA sequence: TGTGCCAGCAGCTTAGAGCGGTTACCCTACGAGCAGTACTTC. Amino acids: CASSLERLPYEQYF.

V gene TRBV6-5 combines with J gene TRBJ2-5, with TRBD1 identical over 9 bases. With 0 bases clipped from V and 11 bases from J, the junction kept 10 bases outside the gene matches. This CDR3 is built from 15 residues. Germline lookup yields CDR1 MNHEY and CDR2 SVGAGI. CDR3: CASSYSGTGSKEQYF. The CDR3 nucleotides are TGTGCCAGCAGTTACTCTGGGACAGGGTCGAAGGAGCAGTACTTC.

The chain uses TRBV28 and TRBJ2-7; perhaps TRBD2 as D (6 bases). This CDR3 comprises 14 residues. V dropped 3 bases and J dropped 5 bases, with 14 bases sitting between them. Germline CDR1 and CDR2: MDHEN and SYDVKM. CDR3 DNA: TGTGCCAGCAGTTTCTCATACGGGACTCACGAGCAGTACTTC. This gives the protein CASSFSYGTHEQYF.

The CDR3 reads CASSPRGVDYTF. CDR3 DNA: TGTGCCAGCAGCCCCAGGGGGGTTGACTACACCTTC. The chain has TRBV3-1 and TRBJ1-2, with 7 bases fitting TRBD1. CDR1 and CDR2 from the germline V gene are LGHDT and YNNKEL (reference sequence). J was trimmed by 10 bases and V by 4 bases; bases with no gene match: 6. CDR3 length equals 12 residues.

With regard to this clonotype: At one end the junction does not follow the germline gene, possibly because of a read error. The genes are TRBV3-1 and TRBJ2-6; tentative D call: TRBD2 (6 bases). This CDR3 region has 18 residues. Looked up from germline, CDR1 is LGHDT and CDR2 is YNNKEL (reference sequence). In DNA form, the CDR3 reads TGTGCCGGCAGCCAAGTGAGCGTAAGGGAGGCTGGGGCCAACGTCCTGACTTTC. This translates into CAGSQVSVREAGANVLTF. Looking up the rest from reference TRBV3-1 and TRBJ2-6 gives the full variable domain: DTAVSQTPKYLVTQMGNDKSIKCEQNLGHDTMYWYKQDSKKFLKIMFSYNNKELIINETVPNRFSPKSPDKAHLNLHINSLELGDSAVYFCAGSQVSVREAGANVLTFGAGSRLTVL.

This sequence joins TRBV6-2 or TRBV6-3 and TRBJ2-7; D is undetermined. V dropped 0 bases and J dropped 4 bases, with 13 bases sitting between them. Germline V gene sequence: CDR1 MNHEY, CDR2 SVGEGT. This CDR3 is built from 15 residues. The CDR3 sequence: CASSYSPQNFYEQYF. The CDR3 DNA sequence: TGTGCCAGCAGTTACTCCCCACAGAATTTTTACGAGCAGTACTTC.

This clonotype was found a few times. V usage is TRBV7-9 and J usage is TRBJ2-1; no reliable D call. CDR1 and CDR2 from the germline V gene are SEHNR and FQNEAQ (reference sequence). This CDR3 is 12 amino acids long. The V gene lost 5 bases and the J gene lost 12 bases, with 14 bases spanning the gap. The CDR3 DNA reads as TGTGCCAGCAGCCAAGAACCGATGGGGCAGTTCTTC. As protein: CASSQEPMGQFF.

About this clonotype itself: This may arise from a read error, as a much more abundant clone is one base away. The chain is built from TRBV29-1 and TRBJ2-1; 16 bases match TRBD2. The CDR3 spans 17 residues. Germline values: CDR1 SQVTM, CDR2 ANQGSEA. The CDR3 coding sequence is TGCAGCGTAACCCTAACCGGGACTAGCGGGAGGGAGAATGGGCAGTTCTTC. As protein: CSVTLTGTSGRENGQFF.

The chain carries TRBV7-2 and TRBJ2-7; TRBD2 matches 12 bases. The length of the CDR3 is 18 residues. V gave up 1 base and J gave up 4 bases; unmatched junction bases: 11. Germline V gives CDR1 SGHTA, CDR2 FQGNSA. The CDR3 spells CASSLGWTSGALRYEQYF. The CDR3 bases are TGTGCCAGCAGCTTAGGATGGACTAGCGGGGCCCTACGGTACGAGCAGTACTTC.

This clonotype was found a few times. The chain has TRBV12-3 or TRBV12-4 and TRBJ1-1; TRBD1 agrees at 7 bases. This CDR3 has 14 residues. V shed 6 bases, J shed 7 bases, and the junction held 11 bases outside the gene matches. CDR3 nucleotide sequence: TGTGCCAGCAGACCAGGGGGGGGTGGTGGTGAAGCTTTCTTT. This sequence encodes CASRPGGGGGEAFF.

This rearrangement joins TRBV18 to TRBJ1-4; a possible D gene is TRBD1 (5 bases). Deletions cut 0 bases from V and 8 bases from J, with 10 bases between. Per germline, CDR1 KGHSH and CDR2 LQKENI. The CDR3 runs 14 residues. The CDR3 DNA is TGTGCCAGCTCACCACCAACAGGAGAAGAAAAACTGTTTTTT. The encoded protein is CASSPPTGEEKLFF.

V is TRBV20-1 and J is TRBJ1-2, with D perhaps TRBD1 (5 bases). Trimming left V 6 bases short and J 8 bases short, with 19 bases between. The CDR3 totals 13 residues. CDR1 and CDR2 from the germline V gene are DFQATT and SNEGSKA (reference sequence). The CDR3 here is CSALEVGRDGYTF. CDR3 nucleotide sequence: TGCAGTGCCCTTGAGGTGGGGCGCGACGGCTACACCTTC.

This clonotype was counted a few times. The chain recombines TRBV28 with TRBJ2-1; 7 bases match TRBD1. This CDR3 is 14 amino acids long. With V trimmed by 5 bases and J by 9 bases, 10 bases remained unmatched. Germline V gives CDR1 MDHEN, CDR2 SYDVKM. The CDR3 protein is CASSRQGTMGEQFF. The DNA for the CDR3 is TGTGCCAGCAGTCGACAGGGCACCATGGGTGAGCAGTTCTTC.

The chain employs TRBV4-3 and TRBJ2-4; 13 positions match TRBD2. Germline V gene lookup returns CDR1 LGHNA and CDR2 YSLEER. The CDR3 covers 15 residues. V gave up 5 bases and J gave up 13 bases; unmatched junction bases: 11. CDR3 nucleotide sequence: TGCGCCAGCAGCGTACTAGCGGGAGGGCCATGGGAGCAGTACTTC. The encoded protein is CASSVLAGGPWEQYF.

As DNA, the CDR3 is TGCAGCGTTGCACAGGGGGCAGGGGAGCAGTACTTC. Translation: CSVAQGAGEQYF. The V gene is TRBV29-1, the J gene TRBJ2-7; 9 bases are a match to TRBD1. Germline lookup yields CDR1 SQVTM and CDR2 ANQGSEA. J gave up 7 bases and V 4 bases, and 5 bases lay outside the gene matches. The CDR3 is 12 amino acids.

The rearrangement links TRBV12-3 or TRBV12-4 to TRBJ2-3; either TRBD1 or TRBD2 may supply D (5 bases each). The CDR3 spans 13 residues. V dropped 1 base and J dropped 7 bases, with 9 bases sitting between them. The CDR3 nucleotides are TGTGCCAGCAGTTTAGGTTGGGGGAATACGCAGTATTTT. Translated, it gives CASSLGWGNTQYF.

V gene TRBV7-2 combines with J gene TRBJ2-7, with 7 bases that match TRBD1. Germline CDR1 is SGHTA and CDR2 is FQGNSA. The CDR3 runs to 14 residues. Unmatched junction bases numbered 8, after V lost 2 bases and J lost 7 bases. CDR3: CASSLWGTAGEQYF. CDR3 nucleotides: TGTGCCAGCAGCTTATGGGGGACAGCAGGGGAGCAGTACTTC.

Here the CDR3 reads CASSDIIVRNSYFGYNEQFF. Written as DNA, the CDR3 is TGTGCCAGCAGTGACATTATCGTCAGAAATAGCTATTTCGGGTACAATGAGCAGTTCTTC. This chain links TRBV6-2 or TRBV6-3 with TRBJ2-1, with unresolved D. V was pared by 5 bases and J by 4 bases, with 30 bases between. Germline CDR1 is MNHEY and CDR2 is SVGEGT. CDR3 length: 20 amino acids.